This TCR beta chain was identified during a study of blood T cell repertoires in COVID-19. The CDR3 is 14 residues long. In germline, CDR1 is SGHRS, CDR2 YFSETQ. The V and J ends lost 4 bases and 4 bases, in that order; junction bases with no gene match: 5. How the authors handled the data: It was from reference gene primer amplification that nucleated cell counts were estimated. Using immunoSEQ multiplex PCR, the repertoire was profiled, and TCRdb retains in-frame clones only, with some absent. V, J and clone size derive from that table, while D and trimming were established from the DNA sequence. The sample holds fewer than 200,000 clones, 88% seen once.

The sequence was obtained from a man aged 60 to 75 with acute or convalescent COVID-19. The sample comprised peripheral blood. The rearrangement uses TRBV5-1 and TRBJ1-2; 9 bases match TRBD1. The CDR3, as DNA: TGCGCCAGCAGCCTGGGACAGGGAATCTATGGCTACACCTTC. Its translation: CASSLGQGIYGYTF.